Presented here are 2 T cell receptor beta chains from one specimen sequenced in a study of blood T cell repertoires in COVID-19 (dated by TCRdb to the early 2020s). Libraries were constructed by the immunoSEQ multiplex PCR assay. Here the immuneACCESS table is served through TCRdb, limited to in-frame sequences with V and J called. Missing clones are a known gap in these copies; in checked studies unresolved V genes cover under half, and the rest lacks a known reason. This sample gives around 250,000 clones in total; approximately 90% of them show up just once. The ten biggest clones cover about 1.2% of the sample. Sequencing was done on a sample of PBMCs or T cells enriched from blood (not recorded which). The receptors originated from a woman in her thirties or forties with acute COVID-19.

This clone was seen a handful of times. The chain combines TRBV6-1 with TRBJ2-1; 7 bases are a match to TRBD2. This CDR3 has 14 residues. V shed 3 bases and J 6 bases; nucleotides not matched to a gene: 5. The germline gives CDR1 MNHNS, CDR2 SASEGT. In nucleotides, the CDR3 is TGTGCCAGCAGTGACGGGACTACTGTCAATGAGCAGTTCTTC. Translated, it gives CASSDGTTVNEQFF.

The rearrangement links TRBV19 to TRBJ1-4, with TRBD1 matching over 11 bases. This CDR3 has 15 amino acids. The trim removed 8 bases at V and 6 bases at J, leaving 8 bases unmatched. CDR1 is LNHDA, CDR2 SQIVND, per germline (reference sequence). In nucleotides, the CDR3 is TGTGCCAGTCAGACAGGGACAGGGGGTGATGAAAAACTGTTTTTT. Translating it yields CASQTGTGGDEKLFF.